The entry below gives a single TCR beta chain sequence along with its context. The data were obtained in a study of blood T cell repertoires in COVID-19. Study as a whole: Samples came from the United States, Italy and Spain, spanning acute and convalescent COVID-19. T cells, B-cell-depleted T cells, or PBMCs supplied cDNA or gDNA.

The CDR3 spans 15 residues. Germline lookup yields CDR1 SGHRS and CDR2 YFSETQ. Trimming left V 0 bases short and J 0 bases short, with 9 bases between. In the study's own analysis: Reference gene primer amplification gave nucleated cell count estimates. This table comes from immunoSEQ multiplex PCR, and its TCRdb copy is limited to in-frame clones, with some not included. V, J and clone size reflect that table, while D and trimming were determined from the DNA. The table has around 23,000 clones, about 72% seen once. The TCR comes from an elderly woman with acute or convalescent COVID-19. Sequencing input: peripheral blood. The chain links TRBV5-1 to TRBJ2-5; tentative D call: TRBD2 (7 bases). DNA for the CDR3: TGCGCCAGCAGCTTGGGAGGGGGGGACCAAGAGACCCAGTACTTC. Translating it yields CASSLGGGDQETQYF.